The T cell receptor (beta chain) described here comes from a study of shared clonotypes between healthy human individuals. Study conclusions and caveats: Researchers sampled blood only, noting tissue repertoires likely differ.

CDR1 SGHTA and CDR2 FQGNSA come from the germline V gene. The length of the CDR3 is 15 residues. Losses at the gene ends were 5 bases for V and 7 bases for J; bases not matched to a gene: 12. The assay was run at deep level. The data were produced by immunoSEQ multiplex PCR, yet TCRdb's version contains in-frame clones alone and is incomplete. The sample carries roughly 2,000,000 clones, just under 95% recorded once. Remarks on this clone: Its target is not known. Different DNA sequences within this sample yield the same CDR3.

Naive CD8 cells lacked CD45RO, underwent positive selection for CCR7 and left out terminally differentiated effector memory CD45RA+ cells. The rearrangement joins TRBV7-2 to TRBJ2-7, with 9 bases identical to TRBD1. The TCR sequence derives from a man in his late teens or twenties in good health. Sequenced: naive CD8+ T cells sorted from blood. CDR3 DNA: TGTGCCAGCAGCGCAACCGGGACAGGGTTCCGGGAGCAGTACTTC. As protein: CASSATGTGFREQYF.